This T cell receptor (beta chain) is from a study of beta chain features in type 1 diabetes. The sequenced template was cDNA made from the entire isolated RNA. Produced via immunoSEQ multiplex PCR; TCRdb's table is partial and in-frame only. This table has 300,000 to 400,000 clones, roughly 12% appearing once. Comment on this clone: Its matching antigen is unknown.

The study, taken as a whole, reports: In cDNA sequencing, cells with high TCR expression could be over-represented. Patients and controls would be equally affected if PCR favored shorter templates. There was a moderate but significant shortening of TCRB CDR3s in all four CD4+ subsets of Type 1 diabetes patients.

The receptor was derived from a woman aged 18-29 years with type 1 diabetes. The sequencing sample was made of naive CD4+ T cells from blood.

This CDR3 is CASSLVTGGQETQYF. In DNA, the CDR3 is TGTGCCAGCAGCTTAGTCACAGGGGGCCAAGAGACCCAGTACTTC. V usage is TRBV7-2 and J usage is TRBJ2-5, with 8 bases that match TRBD1. The CDR3 is 15 residues long. Germline V gives CDR1 SGHTA, CDR2 FQGNSA. The J segment lost 1 base and the V segment lost 1 base, leaving 2 bases of the junction unmatched.